These T cell receptor beta chains were read from a single sample in a study of patients and donors after allogeneic stem cell transplantation. TCRdb passed the RT-PCR reads through MiXCR, listing each CDR3 protein once. The table records around 30,000 distinct CDR3 sequences, roughly 38% of them present only once. The sequenced material came from blood, either unsorted or a sorted T cell fraction (not recorded which). The origin of the receptors is a human donor who was either an allogeneic HSCT recipient or a stem cell or donor lymphocyte infusion donor (not recorded which). It is not recorded whose cells these are; they may come from a transplant donor. Both conserved end residues are part of each CDR3. Each record gives: J gene, clone size, D gene, CDR3 length, V gene, CDR3 DNA, CDR3 protein. A D gene is named only where the DNA matches it firmly. The size field is filled for only some rows; it gives once, few, many or a size class.

TRBJ1-2 . . 12 TRBV20-1 TGCAGTGCTAGCGCCGCTAGCTATGGCTACACCTTC CSASAASYGYTF
TRBJ1-2 few . 14 TRBV7-2 TGTGCCAGCAGCTTAGTTCCGGGGGCGGAGGGCTACACCTTC CASSLVPGAEGYTF
TRBJ1-1 . . 15 TRBV6-5 TGTGCCAGCAGTTACAGCACGATAAGTTTCACTGAAGCTTTCTTT CASSYSTISFTEAFF
TRBJ2-2 few . 14 TRBV7-6 TGTGCCAGCAGAACCGGTCGGGAGACCGGGGAGCTGTTTTTT CASRTGRETGELFF
TRBJ1-1 . TRBD1 15 TRBV19 TGTGCCAGTAGTATTCGGGACAGGGATAGCACTGAAGCTTTCTTT CASSIRDRDSTEAFF
TRBJ1-5 . . 15 TRBV18 TGTGCCAGCTCACCAGGGGCAGGAGAAAATCAGCCCCAGCATTTT CASSPGAGENQPQHF
TRBJ1-2 few . 16 TRBV10-3 TGTGCCATCAGTGCCCCTATTGTGGGGGGGCAATATGGCTACACCTTC CAISAPIVGGQYGYTF
TRBJ1-2 few TRBD1 13 TRBV6-5 TGTGCCAGCAGCCAACAGGGGTACTATGGCTACACCTTC CASSQQGYYGYTF
TRBJ2-3 . TRBD1 16 TRBV27 TGTGCCAGCAGTACACTTCAGGGGGCGATGACAGATACGCAGTATTTT CASSTLQGAMTDTQYF
TRBJ2-3 . . 15 TRBV7-2 TGTGCCAGCAGCTTTGCAGTGTACGGCACAGATACGCAGTATTTT CASSFAVYGTDTQYF
TRBJ1-2 . TRBD1 13 TRBV29-1 TGCAGCGTTGATTGGACAGGGACTCATGGCTACACCTTC CSVDWTGTHGYTF
TRBJ2-1 few TRBD1 15 TRBV6-6 TGTGCCAGCAGTTCCAGGACAGGGGGGGTTAATGAGCAGTTCTTC CASSSRTGGVNEQFF
TRBJ2-5 . TRBD2 15 TRBV14 TGTGCCAGCAGCCAAGATAGGACTAGCGGTTTTTCCCAGTACTTC CASSQDRTSGFSQYF
TRBJ1-3 few . 12 TRBV7-9 TGTGCCAGCAGCTTAACTGGAAACACCATATATTTT CASSLTGNTIYF
TRBJ1-1 few TRBD1 18 TRBV6-2/TRBV6-3 TGTGCCAGCAGTTTCCCCGCGGGAGGTCGGACAGGGGGGACTGAAGCTTTCTTT CASSFPAGGRTGGTEAFF
TRBJ1-5 . . 17 TRBV12-3/TRBV12-4 TGTGCCAGCAGTACCTCTCGACAGAAATATAGCAATCAGCCCCAGCATTTT CASSTSRQKYSNQPQHF
TRBJ2-6 . . 20 TRBV6-2/TRBV6-3 TGTGCCAGCAGTTACTCGATATTCGGAGGGCTTTACTCTGGGGCCAACGTCCTGACTTTC CASSYSIFGGLYSGANVLTF
TRBJ1-3 . . 18 TRBV10-3 TGTGCCATCACGTACCAACACCCCAGTGTGCGCTCTGGAAACACCATATATTTT CAITYQHPSVRSGNTIYF
TRBJ2-7 . . 14 TRBV27 TGTGCCAGCAGTTTGTGGAGGGACTCGGGCGAGCAGTACTTC CASSLWRDSGEQYF
TRBJ2-1 . TRBD1 14 TRBV29-1 TGCAGCGCCCAACAGGGGGTGACCTACAATGAGCAGTTCTTC CSAQQGVTYNEQFF
TRBJ2-3 few . 15 TRBV5-1 TGCGCCAGCAGCTGGAAAACAGGGTTTCCAGATACGCAGTATTTT CASSWKTGFPDTQYF
TRBJ1-5 few . 16 TRBV7-2 TGTGCCAGCAGCCTCGGCATCCCAAAACAGAGTCAGCCCCAGCATTTT CASSLGIPKQSQPQHF
TRBJ1-2 few TRBD1 14 TRBV6-1 TGTGCCAGCAGTCCCGGGACAGAGGACTATGGCTACACCTTC CASSPGTEDYGYTF
TRBJ1-6 few . 13 TRBV5-1 TGCGCCAGCAGCTTGGGGCCGAATTCACCCCTCCACTTT CASSLGPNSPLHF
TRBJ2-1 . TRBD2 15 TRBV7-2 TGTGCCAGCAGCTTAGCAGCGGGAGTATACAATGAGCAGTTCTTC CASSLAAGVYNEQFF
TRBJ1-5 . . 12 TRBV10-3 TGTGCCATCAGTGAGGGTAATCAGCCCCAGCATTTT CAISEGNQPQHF
TRBJ1-4 few . 13 TRBV2 TGTGCCAGGGGGGAAAAAAATAATGAAAAACTGTTTTTT CARGEKNNEKLFF
TRBJ2-1 few TRBD2 18 TRBV4-3 TGCGCCAGCAGCCAAGATACCCCCGGGACTAGCGATGACAATGAGCAGTTCTTC CASSQDTPGTSDDNEQFF
TRBJ1-6 . . 16 TRBV19 TGTGCCAGTAGTATATCAACCTTTCACTATAATTCACCCCTCCACTTT CASSISTFHYNSPLHF
TRBJ1-5 few TRBD1 15 TRBV20-1 TGCAGTGCTAGAGATAGAGGACAGGGACAACAGCCCCAGCATTTT CSARDRGQGQQPQHF
TRBJ1-6 . . 18 TRBV11-3 TGTGCCAGCAGCGCCTCCGGTTACGCGGGCTCCTATAATTCACCCCTCCACTTT CASSASGYAGSYNSPLHF
TRBJ1-1 few . 12 TRBV7-2 TGTGCCAGCGGCCCCAGTTGGACTGAAGCTTTCTTT CASGPSWTEAFF
TRBJ2-1 few TRBD1 13 TRBV9 TGTGCCAGCAGCGTAGTCGACAGGGGGCGGCAGTTCTTC CASSVVDRGRQFF
TRBJ2-2 . TRBD1 16 TRBV6-2/TRBV6-3 TGTGCCAGCAGCCACCGTGTGGCAGGGGGCACCGGGGAGCTGTTTTTT CASSHRVAGGTGELFF
TRBJ1-2 . . 19 TRBV4-1 TGCGCCAGCAGCCAAGATCAGATCAGGTTCTGGACAGAGGGCTCCGGCTACACCTTC CASSQDQIRFWTEGSGYTF
TRBJ2-7 few . 15 TRBV10-3 TGTGCCATCAGTGAGGACGGATGGTGGTGGTACGAGCAGTACTTC CAISEDGWWWYEQYF
TRBJ1-1 . . 13 TRBV6-1 TGTGCCAGCAGTGCCACCATGAACACTGAAGCTTTCTTT CASSATMNTEAFF
TRBJ2-3 . . 15 TRBV5-6 TGTGCCAGCAGCTTGGTTTGGGGGAGCACAGATACGCAGTATTTT CASSLVWGSTDTQYF
TRBJ2-1 . TRBD2 14 TRBV5-1 TGCGCCAGCAGCCGGGGGGACGGTCACAATGAGCAGTTCTTC CASSRGDGHNEQFF
TRBJ1-1 . . 14 TRBV6-2/TRBV6-3 TGTGCCAGCAGTTGGTGGACGGGGGGCACTGAAGCTTTCTTT CASSWWTGGTEAFF
TRBJ1-1 . TRBD1 14 TRBV12-3/TRBV12-4 TGTGCCAGCAGAGGGACAGGGGAAAACACTGAAGCTTTCTTT CASRGTGENTEAFF
TRBJ1-6 many . 13 TRBV6-5 TGTGCCAGCAGTTTCCTGAGGTATTCACCCCTCCACTTT CASSFLRYSPLHF
TRBJ2-5 . TRBD1 15 TRBV27 TGTGCCAGCAGTTTAGACAGGGAGAGTCAAGAGACCCAGTACTTC CASSLDRESQETQYF
TRBJ1-6 few . 14 TRBV7-6 TGTGCCAGCAGCTTTTCCCCCTATAATTCACCCCTCCACTTT CASSFSPYNSPLHF
TRBJ1-1 . . 13 TRBV29-1 TGCAGCGTTGAGGGGGACAAGAACACTGAAGCTTTCTTT CSVEGDKNTEAFF
TRBJ1-5 few . 13 TRBV5-1 TGCGCCAGCAGCTTGCAGGCAGGGATGGCCCAGCATTTT CASSLQAGMAQHF
TRBJ2-3 . TRBD1 16 TRBV24-1 TGTGCCACCAGTGACCCCGGGACAGTACCTACAGATACGCAGTATTTT CATSDPGTVPTDTQYF
TRBJ1-1 many . 15 TRBV7-6 TGTGCCAGCAGCTTATGGGCGGGTCAGAACACTGAAGCTTTCTTT CASSLWAGQNTEAFF
TRBJ1-1 . TRBD1 13 TRBV6-5 TGTGCCAGCAGTGCGGACAGGGCAACTGAAGCTTTCTTT CASSADRATEAFF
TRBJ1-2 few . 13 TRBV20-1 TGCAGCCCCGCCGCAGGGATTACTTATGGCTACACCTTC CSPAAGITYGYTF
TRBJ1-6 . TRBD1 15 TRBV5-1 TGCGCCAGCACGCCGACAGGGTCGGGTAATTCACCCCTCCACTTT CASTPTGSGNSPLHF
TRBJ2-1 . . 16 TRBV12-3/TRBV12-4 TGTGCCAGCAGTCCAATGCGGGACAGATCCTACAATGAGCAGTTCTTC CASSPMRDRSYNEQFF
TRBJ2-7 . . 12 TRBV24-1 TGTGCCACCAGTGATTCAGCAAGGGAGCAGTACTTC CATSDSAREQYF
TRBJ1-6 few . 14 TRBV20-1 TGCAGTGCTAGGGCACTGGGGTATAATTCACCCCTCCACTTT CSARALGYNSPLHF